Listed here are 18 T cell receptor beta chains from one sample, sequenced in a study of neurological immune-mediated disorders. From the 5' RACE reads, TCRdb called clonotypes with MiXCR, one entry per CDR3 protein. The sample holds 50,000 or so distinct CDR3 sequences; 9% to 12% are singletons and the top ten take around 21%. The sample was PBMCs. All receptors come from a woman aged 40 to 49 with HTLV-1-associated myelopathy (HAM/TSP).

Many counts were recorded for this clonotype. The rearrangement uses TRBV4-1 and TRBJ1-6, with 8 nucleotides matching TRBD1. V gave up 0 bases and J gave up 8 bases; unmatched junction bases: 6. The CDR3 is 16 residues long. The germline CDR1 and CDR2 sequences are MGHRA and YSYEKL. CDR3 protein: CASSQDLPGGYSPLHF. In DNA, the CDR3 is TGCGCCAGCAGCCAAGATCTACCAGGGGGCTATTCACCCCTCCACTTT.

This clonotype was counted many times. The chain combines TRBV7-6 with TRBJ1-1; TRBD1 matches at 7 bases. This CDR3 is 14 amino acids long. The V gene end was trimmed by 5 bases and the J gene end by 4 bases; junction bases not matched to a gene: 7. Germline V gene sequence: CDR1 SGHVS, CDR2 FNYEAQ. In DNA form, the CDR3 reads TGTGCCAGCAGCCCCACAGGGGAAGTCACTGAAGCTTTCTTT. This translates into CASSPTGEVTEAFF.

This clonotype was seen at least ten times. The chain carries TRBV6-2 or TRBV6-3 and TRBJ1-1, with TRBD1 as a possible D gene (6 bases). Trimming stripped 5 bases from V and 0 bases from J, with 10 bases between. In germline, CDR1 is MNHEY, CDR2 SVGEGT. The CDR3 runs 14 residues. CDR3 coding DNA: TGTGCCAGCAGTCCATGGACAGTGAACACTGAAGCTTTCTTT. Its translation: CASSPWTVNTEAFF.

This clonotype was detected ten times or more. The CDR3 sequence: CASSPGLAGNNEQFF. The CDR3 nucleotides read TGTGCCAGCAGCCCAGGACTAGCGGGGAACAATGAGCAGTTCTTC. The J gene is TRBJ2-1, the V gene TRBV7-2; the match to TRBD2 covers 12 bases. The CDR3 runs to 15 residues. V shed 5 bases and J 5 bases; nucleotides not matched to a gene: 4. The germline gives CDR1 SGHTA, CDR2 FQGNSA. Full variable domain (remainder filled in from reference TRBV7-2 and TRBJ2-1): GAGVSQSPSNKVTEKGKDVELRCDPISGHTALYWYRQSLGQGLEFLIYFQGNSAPDKSGLPSDRFSAERTGGSVSTLTIQRTQQEDSAVYLCASSPGLAGNNEQFFGPGTRLTVL.

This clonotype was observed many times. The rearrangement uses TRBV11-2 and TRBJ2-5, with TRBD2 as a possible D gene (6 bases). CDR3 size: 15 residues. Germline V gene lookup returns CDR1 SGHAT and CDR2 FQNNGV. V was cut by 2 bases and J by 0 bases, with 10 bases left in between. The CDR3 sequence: CASSLFGGNQETQYF. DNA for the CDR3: TGTGCCAGCAGCTTATTTGGGGGGAACCAAGAGACCCAGTACTTC.

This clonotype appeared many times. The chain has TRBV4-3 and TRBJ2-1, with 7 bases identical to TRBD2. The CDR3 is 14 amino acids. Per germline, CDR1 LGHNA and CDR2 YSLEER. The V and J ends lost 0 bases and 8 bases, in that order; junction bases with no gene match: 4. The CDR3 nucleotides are TGCGCCAGCAGCCAAGATGCCCGGGGGGATGAGCAGTTCTTC. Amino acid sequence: CASSQDARGDEQFF.

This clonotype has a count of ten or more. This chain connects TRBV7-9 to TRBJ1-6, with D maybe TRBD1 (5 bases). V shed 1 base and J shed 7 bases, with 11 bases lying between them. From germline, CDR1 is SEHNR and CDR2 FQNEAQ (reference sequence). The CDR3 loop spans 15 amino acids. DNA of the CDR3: TGTGCCAGCAGCTTAGGGAGGGGACGAAATTCACCCCTCCACTTT. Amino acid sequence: CASSLGRGRNSPLHF. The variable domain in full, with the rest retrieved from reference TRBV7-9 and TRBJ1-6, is DTGVSQNPRHKITKRGQNVTFRCDPISEHNRLYWYRQTLGQGPEFLTYFQNEAQLEKSRLLSDRFSAERPKGSFSTLEIQRTEQGDSAMYLCASSLGRGRNSPLHFGNGTRLTVT.

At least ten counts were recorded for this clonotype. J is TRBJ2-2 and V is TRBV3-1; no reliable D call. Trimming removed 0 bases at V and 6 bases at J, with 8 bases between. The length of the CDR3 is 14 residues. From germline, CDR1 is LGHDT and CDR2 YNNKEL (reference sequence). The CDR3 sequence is CASSQDRTAGELFF. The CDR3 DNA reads TGTGCCAGCAGCCAAGATAGGACGGCCGGGGAGCTGTTTTTT.

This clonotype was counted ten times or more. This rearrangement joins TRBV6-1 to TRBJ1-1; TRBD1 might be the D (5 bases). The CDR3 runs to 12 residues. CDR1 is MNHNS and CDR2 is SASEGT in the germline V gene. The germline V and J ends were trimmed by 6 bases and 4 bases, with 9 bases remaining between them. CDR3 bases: TGTGCCAGCAGCAGGGTTGGCACTGAAGCTTTCTTT. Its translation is CASSRVGTEAFF.

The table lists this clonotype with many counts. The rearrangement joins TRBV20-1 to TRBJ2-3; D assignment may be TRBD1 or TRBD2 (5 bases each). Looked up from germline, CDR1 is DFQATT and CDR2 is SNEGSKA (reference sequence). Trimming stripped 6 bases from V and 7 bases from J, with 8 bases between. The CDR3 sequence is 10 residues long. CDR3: CSAGDHTQYF. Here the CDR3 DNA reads TGCAGTGCGGGGGACCATACGCAGTATTTT.

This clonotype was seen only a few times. In nucleotides, the CDR3 is TGCAGTGCTGGGGACAGCGGAAAAGAGACCCAGTACTTC. This codes for CSAGDSGKETQYF. The chain carries TRBV20-1 and TRBJ2-5, with 7 bases matching TRBD1. Germline-derived CDR1 and CDR2 are DFQATT and SNEGSKA (reference sequence). V trimming: 5 bases; J trimming: 3 bases; junction bases outside the gene matches: 6. The CDR3 totals 13 residues.

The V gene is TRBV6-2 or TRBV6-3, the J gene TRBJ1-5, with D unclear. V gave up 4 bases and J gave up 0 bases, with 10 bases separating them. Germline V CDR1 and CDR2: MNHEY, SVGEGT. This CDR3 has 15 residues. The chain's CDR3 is CASSSWALSNQPQHF. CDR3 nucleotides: TGTGCCAGCAGTTCTTGGGCGCTTAGCAATCAGCCCCAGCATTTT.

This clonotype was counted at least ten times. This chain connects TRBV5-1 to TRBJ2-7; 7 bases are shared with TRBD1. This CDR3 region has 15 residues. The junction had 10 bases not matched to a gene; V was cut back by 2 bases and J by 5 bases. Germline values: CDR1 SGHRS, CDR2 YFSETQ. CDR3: CASSFTGTAEHEQYF. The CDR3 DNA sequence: TGCGCCAGCAGCTTCACGGGGACAGCGGAACACGAGCAGTACTTC.

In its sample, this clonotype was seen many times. CDR3 sequence: CAISEYRDRNYEQYF. The DNA for the CDR3 is TGTGCCATCAGTGAGTACCGGGACAGGAATTACGAGCAGTACTTC. The chain recombines TRBV10-3 with TRBJ2-7; TRBD1 agrees at 8 bases. V was pared by 1 base and J by 4 bases, with 6 bases of the junction left unmatched. The CDR3 has 15 residues. The V gene's germline CDR1 is ENHRY and CDR2 SYGVKD.

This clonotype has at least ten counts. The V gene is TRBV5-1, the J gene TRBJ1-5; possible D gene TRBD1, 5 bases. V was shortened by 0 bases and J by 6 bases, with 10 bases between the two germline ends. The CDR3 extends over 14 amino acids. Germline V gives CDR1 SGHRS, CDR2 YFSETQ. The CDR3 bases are TGCGCCAGCAGCTTGGAAGGAGGGGCTCAGCCCCAGCATTTT. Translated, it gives CASSLEGGAQPQHF.

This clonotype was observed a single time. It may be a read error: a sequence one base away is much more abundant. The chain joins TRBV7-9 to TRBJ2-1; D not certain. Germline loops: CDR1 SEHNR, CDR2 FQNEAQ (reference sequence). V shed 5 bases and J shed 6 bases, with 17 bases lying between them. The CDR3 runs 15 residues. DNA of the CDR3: TGTGCCAGCAGCGAATACCGCGTACTACCCAATGAGCAGTTCTTC. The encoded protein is CASSEYRVLPNEQFF.

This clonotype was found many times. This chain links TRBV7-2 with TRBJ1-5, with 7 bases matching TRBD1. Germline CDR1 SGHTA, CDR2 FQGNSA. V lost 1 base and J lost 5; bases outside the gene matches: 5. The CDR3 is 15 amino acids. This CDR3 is CASSLDRGGDQPQHF. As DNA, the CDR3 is TGTGCCAGCAGCTTAGACAGGGGTGGGGATCAGCCCCAGCATTTT.

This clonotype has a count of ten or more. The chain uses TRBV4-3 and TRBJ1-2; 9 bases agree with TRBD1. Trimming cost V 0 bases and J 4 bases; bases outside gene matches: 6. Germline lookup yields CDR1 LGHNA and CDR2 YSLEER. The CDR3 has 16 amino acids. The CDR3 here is CASSQDLTGGRYGYTF. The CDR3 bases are TGCGCCAGCAGCCAAGATCTGACAGGGGGTCGCTATGGCTACACCTTC.